This T cell receptor beta chain was sequenced for a study of blood T cells in healthy people across ages. PCR was performed a second time for about 7 to 11 cycles using a sample-barcoded 5' primer and a J-beta primer mix. A single record per CDR3 protein comes from TCRdb applying MiXCR to the 5' RACE reads. The sample carries around 800,000 distinct CDR3 sequences, roughly 25% recorded once. CDR3 length equals 15 residues. CDR1 GTSNPN and CDR2 SVGIG come from the germline V gene (reference sequence). This clonotype came up a few times. Another study also made use of these data, one on T cells of mothers and their children.

The receptor comes from a boy aged 10-17 years in good health. Sequences were obtained from blood. V is TRBV30 and J is TRBJ2-5, with 11 bases aligning to TRBD2. The J call may be mistaken, given a closer DNA end match to TRBJ2-1. CDR3 sequence reads: CAWRPIAGGPGFQFF. The CDR3 DNA reads as TGTGCCTGGAGACCTATAGCGGGGGGGCCCGGATTCCAGTTCTTC.